A selection of T cell receptor beta chains follows, all from one sample in a study of blood T cell repertoires in COVID-19. The protocol was immunoSEQ multiplex PCR, while the TCRdb copy is restricted to in-frame clones and leaves out a portion. In the table there are about 670,000 clones, 75% to 90% of which are singletons. Sample: peripheral blood. Receptors originate from a woman aged 18-30 years with acute or convalescent COVID-19. CDR3s include the opening cysteine and the closing phenylalanine or tryptophan.

V	J	CDR3
TRBV5-3	TRBJ1-3	CARSFRGSDRSEKYTIYF
TRBV7-8	TRBJ2-7	CASSLVGLGSSYEQYF
TRBV27	TRBJ1-2	CASSYLPINYGYTF
TRBV4-1	TRBJ1-1	CASSQIESGNTEAFF
TRBV2	TRBJ2-3	CASRGGVLALVVDTQYF
TRBV6-7	TRBJ1-1	CASSYFPGQGAAEAFF
TRBV19	TRBJ2-7	CASTPRGTDSYEQYF
TRBV7-3	TRBJ2-7	CASSLDGGGIYEQYF
TRBV5-1	TRBJ2-5	CASSSFPTGGQETQYF
TRBV6-5	TRBJ1-1	CASSTNGMKNTEAFF
TRBV5-6	TRBJ1-2	CASSPGGRVYGYTF
TRBV18	TRBJ2-3	CASSPPQGLDTQYF
TRBV7-9	TRBJ1-3	CASSLRGDSFSGNTIYF
TRBV6-5	TRBJ2-3	CASSYPSGDNTDTQYF
TRBV6-5	TRBJ1-2	CALRVSGGRYGYTF
TRBV21-1	TRBJ1-6	CASTSRSSYNSPLHF
TRBV12-3/TRBV12-4	TRBJ1-5	CASNIHNQPQHF
TRBV4-1	TRBJ2-4	CASSQVGGKAKNIQYF
TRBV6-2/TRBV6-3	TRBJ2-7	CASSPAYEQYF
TRBV27	TRBJ2-4	CASSLLAGTAKNIQYF
TRBV6-4	TRBJ2-2	CASSPGTGDTGELFF
TRBV27	TRBJ2-1	CASSLVAGGLNEQFF
TRBV19	TRBJ2-7	CASSPTSRGYEQYF
TRBV6-1	TRBJ1-4	CASSEGDRGGVEKLFF
TRBV11-2	TRBJ1-3	CASSFGPGADSGNTIYF
TRBV27	TRBJ2-5	CASSLSVAGVQETQYF
TRBV28	TRBJ1-1	CASSLIQGMNTEAFF
TRBV7-2	TRBJ2-1	CASSPRMSSYNEQFF
TRBV19	TRBJ1-1	CASSIAGGNTEAFF
TRBV24-1	TRBJ2-2	CATSDLLTGENTGELFF
TRBV14	TRBJ2-3	CASRLAGSTDTQYF
TRBV24-1	TRBJ2-1	CAAGTASYNEQFF
TRBV7-2	TRBJ1-2	CASSLTGQQTFYGYTF
TRBV3-1/TRBV3-2	TRBJ1-1	CASSQDIRQGLDTEAFF
TRBV7-2	TRBJ1-4	CASSLQGLSNEKLFF
TRBV6-4	TRBJ2-1	CASSPTSSYNEQFF
TRBV7-2	TRBJ2-1	CASSPGQGYNEQFF
TRBV30	TRBJ1-3	CAWSQGSAGNTIYF